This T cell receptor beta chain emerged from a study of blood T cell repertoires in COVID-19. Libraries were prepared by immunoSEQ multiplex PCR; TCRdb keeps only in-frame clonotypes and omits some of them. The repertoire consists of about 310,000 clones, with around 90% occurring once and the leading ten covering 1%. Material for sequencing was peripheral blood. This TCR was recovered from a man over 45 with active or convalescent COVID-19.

The CDR3: CASSDRGGASNQPQHF. Written as DNA, the CDR3 is TGTGCCAGCAGTGATAGAGGGGGCGCGAGCAATCAGCCCCAGCATTTT. The chain is built from TRBV6-4 and TRBJ1-5; 7 bases agree with TRBD1. The CDR3 consists of 16 residues. CDR1 and CDR2 from the germline V gene are MRHNA and SNTAGT. V was pared by 3 bases and J by 1 base, with 6 bases of the junction left unmatched.